There are many counts of the clone carrying this T cell receptor beta chain. What it binds is unknown. The data originate from a study of vaccination effects on CD4 cells after COVID-19. In the study overall: Each participant was administered two doses of either the BNT162b2 or the mRNA-1273 vaccine. Specimens were obtained from a couple of convalescent patients 16 days and one week prior to vaccination.

Notes on the study in general: Pronounced clonal contraction occurred in clones induced by infection and by vaccine late after vaccination.

Pools of viral peptides were used by the ViraFEST assay to expand antigen-specific CD4+ T cells ahead of sequencing. Scientists isolated CD4+ T cells after a roughly ten-day culture period ended. This individual tested PCR-positive for SARS-CoV-2 infection between March and December 2020. In culture with 10 IU/ml IL-2 and about 10 ug/ml peptides, PBMC were grown at a few million per well. Some clones are missing from TCRdb's copy, which holds only in-frame ones; the method was immunoSEQ multiplex PCR. The sample has roughly 45,000 clones; approximately 77% are singletons. This specimen was CD4+ T cells from PBMCs cultured with a peptide pool, taken before COVID-19 vaccination. The TCR was taken from a human donor who had a prior SARS-CoV-2 infection.

The CDR3 region is CASYPGGLHTEAFF. CDR3 coding DNA: TGTGCCAGCTACCCAGGGGGTCTTCACACTGAAGCTTTCTTT. The chain is built from TRBV28 and TRBJ1-1; 7 positions agree with TRBD1. The CDR3 length is 14 residues. Germline CDR1 is MDHEN and CDR2 is SYDVKM. V lost 8 bases, J lost 3 bases, and 9 bases stayed unmatched.